The entry below gives a single TCR beta chain sequence along with its context. The antigen it binds to is not known. No base qualities exist here, and no much larger clone lies one base off it. The method was the immunoSEQ multiplex PCR assay. A mixture of 60 forward primers for TCR Vbeta segments and 13 reverse primers for TCR Jbeta segments was used in the multiplex PCR. A multiplex PCR assay on genomic DNA amplified the CDR3 region of rearranged TCR beta genes. Amplified TCR beta libraries were sequenced as 87-base-pair reads on the Illumina HiSeq System. The authors' pipeline ran thus. In a later analysis, tens of millions of unique TCR beta chains were counted across the roughly 700 repertoires, and about 9.9 million of these chains were shared by at least two donors. Raw reads were error-corrected and collapsed into unique sequences by a nearest-neighbor algorithm in which closely related sequences were merged to remove PCR and sequencing errors. To assign V, D and J gene segments, CDR3 sequences were aligned to IMGT reference sequences. For a sequence to be retained, a match of at least six nucleotides to both a V gene segment and a J gene segment was required. Rearrangements were called productive when the CDR3 lacked stop codons and stayed in frame with V and J; all others were non-productive. CDR3 was defined by IMGT convention, running from the second conserved V-encoded cysteine to the conserved J-encoded phenylalanine. The earlier analysis of about 590 of the donors excluded sequences that lacked an unambiguous match to a single V gene segment. An earlier analysis of fewer than 750 of the donors called V segments functional above 56.7% productive rearrangements and segregating when the between-donor standard deviation exceeded 5%. A statistical classification framework was built to diagnose cytomegalovirus status from the catalog of TCR beta chain sequences. V and J gene assignment, in a later analysis, came from comparing TCR nucleotide sequences with IMGT/GENE-DB human TR gene sequences. In a later analysis, CDR3 sequences and most-parsimonious VDJ recombination scenarios were assigned using the TCRdist pipeline. A later analysis defined each TCR beta chain by its CDR3 amino acid sequence plus V-gene family, and excluded reads lacking a unique V-gene family. As a way to deal with suspected cross-contamination and a sequencing artifact, a later analysis dropped 450 to 700 nucleotide sequences that were highly shared and had low generation probability. For each public chain, a later analysis derived a clonal expansion index from normalized ranks of inferred template counts within each repertoire. A later analysis computed generation probabilities with a VDJ recombination model fitted to out-of-frame rearrangements, and checked the results against IGoR. In a later analysis, hypergeometric tests were used to score TCR-TCR, TCR-HLA and TCR-CMV co-occurrence, with a repertoire-size bias correction applied to TCR pairs. A later analysis estimated false discovery rates by permuting HLA or CMV assignments 20 times. In a later analysis, co-occurring TCRs were grouped using DBSCAN, with TCRdist sequence similarity added in when clustering inside HLA-allele-positive subsets. Repertoires with fewer than 30,000 or more than 120,000 public chains, plus five repertoires with anomalous nucleotide sharing, were excluded from co-occurrence clustering. Here the immuneACCESS table is served through TCRdb, limited to in-frame sequences with V and J called. Missing clones are a known gap in these copies; in checked studies unresolved V genes cover under half, and the rest lacks a known reason. That table supplies the V and J calls and clone size; D and trimming were determined from the DNA. For this sample there are about 160,000 clones; approximately 80% appear just once. 1.3% of the sample comes from the top ten.

These data are taken from a study of cytomegalovirus exposure and HLA in healthy donors (dated by TCRdb to between 2016 and 2019). Describing the broader study: In an earlier analysis of under 750 of the donors, roughly 300 Gb of sequence data and 117 million unique TCR beta sequences from 150 million to 200 million T cells were reported. The T cell repertoires of 666 subjects were profiled by immunosequencing and related to cytomegalovirus serostatus. Rather than drawing on any new phenotypic data, the later analysis identified candidate immune exposures from TCR beta sequences and the way those sequences occurred across donors. Every discovery cohort repertoire had been produced on one sequencing platform. Typing coverage varied by locus: roughly 620-640 donors for A, B, C, DRB1 and DQB1; approximately 520 for DQA1; approximately 570 for DPA1; roughly 450 for DPB1. Donor age, sex, ethnicity and CMV serostatus were compiled together with the repertoire data. The study aimed to test whether cataloging public T cell receptors could reveal signatures of past pathogen exposure. A separate validation cohort of some 130 different subjects was used in addition to the approximately 700-subject first cohort. Roughly 310 gigabases of sequencing data and some 85 million unique TCR sequences were included in an early release covering about 620 HLA-typed donors. HLA typing covered class I and class II loci at four-digit resolution. Among about 390 genotyped donors of the cohort, an average of approximately 250,000 unique TCR beta nucleotide sequences were sequenced per donor, roughly a sixth of them non-productive. In a later genetic analysis, genome-wide SNP genotypes for about three fifths of the roughly 670 donors were used, and that subset was treated as a discovery cohort. To study patterns of TCR occurrence, a later analysis re-analyzed previously published TCR beta repertoires from just over 650 donors and added high-resolution HLA genotyping. A handful of DR-DQ haplotypes were treated as single units for association and clustering because of strong linkage in the cohort. In an earlier analysis of a few hundred of the donors, high-throughput TCR beta sequencing was used to judge whether each TCR beta V gene segment behaved as functional or pseudogenic. Of the 300 to 500 genotyped donors, approximately 80% were placed in the genetic ancestry cluster associated with self-reported Caucasian donors. To predict cytomegalovirus infection status, the study combined high-throughput TCR immunosequencing, statistical association of individual TCRs with disease status, and machine learning. Study-wide conclusions, independent of this receptor: The cohort was sequenced for TCR beta chains only, and without alpha or paired-chain data the features that could be detected were limited. HLA typing was unavailable for some donors at each locus, so association tests used only the typed subset. The authors suggested that the approach could potentially be extended to other disease states and immunological phenotypes. While some public TCRs were present in many individuals, most TCR sequences turned up only very rarely across donors. For the cohort, immune exposure information was limited to CMV serostatus. In vitro tests confirmed that three of the cytomegalovirus-associated TCR beta chains recognize cytomegalovirus antigens. According to a later analysis, TCR association rates differed among HLA loci, with DRB1 alleles showing the most associated TCRs and HLA-C alleles showing the fewest. The earlier analysis of around 600 of the donors excluded some 15 rarely observed V segments, including chromosome 9 orphons, because counts were too low. Some IMGT-functional V segments, including TRBV6-2 and TRBV6-3, could not be told apart with the 87-base-pair reads, so those segments were excluded. When HLA alleles, especially DR and DQ, strongly co-occurred, TCR associations were difficult to assign to individual alleles. A later analysis associated 17,000 or so TCR beta sequences with specific HLA alleles at a false discovery rate of 0.05. In a later analysis, several top co-occurrence clusters were reported to appear linked to parvovirus B19, influenza, CMV and Epstein-Barr virus. According to a later genetic analysis, donors in an Asian-associated ancestry cluster had fewer N-insertions in productive TCRs than the approximately 710-donor mean. The sequencing pipeline was judged likely to have produced a cluster of highly shared sequence variants as a technical artifact. A later analysis found that HLA-associated TCR beta chains were more clonally expanded and had lower generation probabilities than equally common non-associated chains. Linkage disequilibrium might explain the correlated functional status among segregating V segments, but an unknown experimental factor could not be excluded. A further reported finding was that TCR beta sequences accurately predicted the HLA-A and HLA-B alleles for most subjects in the first cohort. The study gave a list of some 150 TCR beta chains associated with cytomegalovirus. The presence/absence analyses assumed that sequencing depth was roughly uniform across donors, and that assumption may not be true. An earlier analysis of approximately 540 of the donors showed that most TCR beta V segments appeared in productive rearrangements either about 90% or about 30% of the time, which broadly matched IMGT annotations. In a later analysis, most CMV-associated TCR beta chains were found to appear HLA-restricted, with HLA associations seemingly driven largely by CMV exposure. Cytomegalovirus status was reported to be diagnosed by the classifier with high specificity and sensitivity in both the original and validation cohorts. A later genetic analysis associated a missense DCLRE1C variant with V-gene and J-gene trimming of TCR beta chains, and an independent cohort replicated the association.

In total, roughly 670 healthy bone marrow donors made up the cohort. Cohort members were all nominally healthy when sampled, although unrecorded immune exposures were likely present. The donor was CMV seronegative and was included in the group of several hundred seronegative cohort members. Every donor gave a peripheral blood sample, and the peripheral blood mononuclear cells from that sample were used for TCR beta sequencing. The Qiagen DNeasy Blood Extraction Kit was used to extract genomic DNA from the blood cell samples. V sheds 1 base and J sheds 4 bases, leaving 13 bases between their ends. The CDR3, from cysteine to phenylalanine, totals 16 residues. The sequence is cut down to CDR3 DNA, 48 bases in frame from base 1. CDR1 MNHEY and CDR2 SVGAGI are derived from the germline V gene.

The sample comprised PBMCs. The receptor was isolated from a man aged 25-40 years in good health and CMV-seronegative. The chain is made from TRBV6-5 and TRBJ2-2; the D gene is perhaps TRBD1, from 6 matching bases. In nucleotide form, the sequence is TGTGCCAGCAGTTACTTCCAGGGGACGGCCACCGGGGAGCTGTTTTTT. Translated, it gives CASSYFQGTATGELFF.